What follows are 12 T cell receptor beta chains derived from one specimen sequenced in a study of T cells in women clearing cervical HPV infection. This table comes from immunoSEQ multiplex PCR, and its TCRdb copy is limited to in-frame clones, with some not included. This sample's table reports around 30,000 clones. Sequencing was performed on blood buffy coat. The receptor source for this set is a woman aged 18-70 years with a cervical HPV16 infection that either progressed to CIN3+ or cleared (not recorded which).

Remarks on this clone: The CDR3 end is not reached by the read, which stops 3 residues before it; the germline J gene fills it in. This chain joins TRBV6-1 and TRBJ2-4; 8 bases match TRBD2. The CDR3 runs 17 residues. Trimming at V came to 0 bases and at J to 9 bases, leaving 13 bases not matched to a gene. Germline lookup yields CDR1 MNHNS and CDR2 SASEGT. This chain's CDR3 is CASSEAAGSGTLGIQYF. The DNA read from the CDR3 is TGTGCCAGCAGTGAAGCTGCGGGTAGCGGGACACTAGGCATT.

About this clone itself: The read is 3 residues too short to cover the CDR3 end, so that end is filled in from the germline J gene. The rearrangement uses TRBV20-1 and TRBJ1-4; 10 positions match TRBD1. This CDR3 is 13 amino acids long. V shed 5 bases and J 5 bases; nucleotides not matched to a gene: 2. CDR1 and CDR2 (germline): DFQATT, SNEGSKA (reference sequence). The CDR3 protein is CSARGQGNEKLFF. CDR3 bases read: TGCAGTGCTCGGGGACAGGGGAATGAAAAA.

About this clone: Read sequence stops 3 residues before the CDR3 end, and the germline J gene provides the missing end. The chain links TRBV30 to TRBJ2-1, with 8 bases that match TRBD2. CDR1 is GTSNPN, CDR2 SVGIG, per germline (reference sequence). CDR3 length equals 15 residues. J gave up 1 base and V 0 bases, and 2 bases lay outside the gene matches. CDR3 in amino acids: CAWSVAGASYNEQFF. The DNA read from the CDR3 is TGTGCCTGGAGTGTAGCGGGGGCGTCCTACAATGAG.

Regarding this clone: The read ends 3 residues early relative to the CDR3; the germline J gene fills the gap. The gene calls are TRBV29-1 and TRBJ2-7; 10 bases agree with TRBD1. V shed 4 bases and J 4 bases; nucleotides not matched to a gene: 4. This CDR3 contains 13 residues. The germline CDR1 and CDR2 sequences are SQVTM and ANQGSEA. CDR3 DNA (partial): TGCAGCGTTGTGGGACAGGGGATGTACGAG. This codes for CSVVGQGMYE. The entire CDR3 protein is CSVVGQGMYEQYF.

As concerns this clone: The read finishes 3 residues shy of the CDR3 end, and the germline J gene is used to complete it. The chain joins TRBV5-6 to TRBJ1-1; a weak D match, TRBD1 (6 bases). This CDR3 contains 13 residues. Germline CDR1 reads SGHDT; CDR2 reads YYEEEE. The V end lost 0 bases, the J end lost 6 bases, and 9 bases lay between the germline ends. CDR3 amino acids: CASSLDRVPEAFF. The CDR3 DNA, read in part, is TGTGCCAGCAGCTTGGACAGGGTCCCTGAA.

A note on this clone: The observed sequence ends 3 residues before the CDR3 terminus, with the missing tail filled in from the germline J gene. The V gene is TRBV19, the J gene TRBJ1-2; a weak D match, TRBD1 (5 bases). Germline CDR1 reads LNHDA; CDR2 reads SQIVND (reference sequence). This CDR3 has 14 residues. Here the CDR3 reads CASSPQGLPNDYTF. The CDR3 bases that were read are TGTGCCAGTAGTCCCCAGGGACTTCCAAACGAC.

As concerns this clone: Read sequence stops 3 residues before the CDR3 end, and the germline J gene provides the missing end. The rearrangement links TRBV10-3 to TRBJ1-1; D might be TRBD1 (5 bases). This CDR3 contains 12 residues. V was cut by 11 bases and J by 7 bases, with 17 bases left in between. Germline values: CDR1 ENHRY, CDR2 SYGVKD. The CDR3 DNA, read in part, is TGTGCCGCTTCGGAGGGGTGGGATGAA. Translating gives CAASEGWDE. Given in full, the CDR3 is CAASEGWDEAFF.

Comments on this clone: An end of the junction differs from the germline gene, which may be a read error. Read data end 3 residues before the CDR3 end; the end is taken from the germline J gene. The chain is built from TRBV12-3 or TRBV12-4 and TRBJ2-7; 10 nucleotides match TRBD2. The CDR3 runs 14 residues. CDR3 amino acids: CASSLAGASYEQYF. CDR3 DNA, as far as it was read: TGTGCCAGCAGTCTAGCGGGGGCCTCCTACGAG.

Turning to this clone: The read ends 3 residues before the CDR3 terminus; that terminus is restored from the germline J gene. The same CDR3 is also encoded by other DNA sequences in this sample. The chain carries TRBV18 and TRBJ2-7; D unclear. The V end lost 0 bases, the J end lost 2 bases, and 11 bases lay between the germline ends. The CDR3 totals 15 residues. Germline V lookup: CDR1 KGHSH, CDR2 LQKENI. CDR3 DNA (partial): TGTGCCAGCTCACCACCGCAGGTCTCGGCCTACGAG. Its protein product is CASSPPQVSAYE. The entire CDR3 sequence reads CASSPPQVSAYEQYF.

This chain's CDR3 is CASSPPGSYEQYF. CDR3 bases read: TGTGCCAGCTCACCACCCGGCTCCTACGAG. The chain carries TRBV18 and TRBJ2-7; D uncertain. The CDR3 end is not reached by the read, which stops 3 residues before it; the germline J gene fills it in. This CDR3 spans 13 amino acids. The germline V gene encodes CDR1 KGHSH and CDR2 LQKENI. Deletions cut 0 bases from V and 0 bases from J, with 3 bases between.

In the case of this clone: The read terminates 3 residues before the CDR3 end, so the remaining end is supplied by the germline J gene. The J gene is TRBJ2-3, the V gene TRBV13; 10 bases align to TRBD1. Germline V lookup: CDR1 PRHDT, CDR2 FYEKMQ (reference sequence). J was trimmed by 6 bases and V by 4 bases; bases with no gene match: 4. This CDR3 has 14 amino acids. The CDR3 sequence is CASSWTGGLDTQYF. Incomplete CDR3 DNA: TGTGCCAGCAGCTGGACAGGGGGTTTGGATACG.

To note about this clone: The CDR3 goes on 3 residues after the read ends, and that part is filled in from the germline J gene. This chain connects TRBV7-8 to TRBJ2-1, with 8 bases matching TRBD1. Germline CDR1 SGHVS, CDR2 FQNEAQ. Trimming cost V 0 bases and J 4 bases; bases outside gene matches: 5. There are 16 residues in the CDR3. CDR3 bases read: TGTGCCAGCAGCTTAGCGGGACGACAGGGGTACAATGAG. Encoded protein: CASSLAGRQGYNE. The full CDR3 sequence reads CASSLAGRQGYNEQFF.